The subject of this entry is one TCR beta chain. Its antigen is unknown. This CDR3 has 15 residues. CDR1 and CDR2 from the germline V gene are SGHTA and FQGNSA. V dropped 5 bases and J dropped 4; count of bases not matched to a gene: 10. Sample-barcoded 5' priming and a J-beta primer mix drove a second PCR of roughly 6 to 12 cycles. In TCRdb, the 5' RACE reads were re-called with MiXCR into one record per CDR3 protein. The sample shows 1.8 million or so distinct CDR3 sequences, about two fifths of them seen only once. The data are from a study of blood T cells in healthy people across ages. Study-level results: Strong correlation linked observed beta diversity and percent naive T cells. Significant beta diversity loss was already apparent by age roughly 43, declining roughly linearly.

At least 6 million PBMCs were isolated per sample. This receptor was obtained from a human donor in good health. Sequencing input: blood. The V gene is TRBV7-2, the J gene TRBJ1-2, with 7 bases fitting TRBD1. The CDR3 nucleotides read TGTGCCAGCAGCCAAGACAGGGTTCAAGGCTATGGCTACACCTTC. Protein: CASSQDRVQGYGYTF.